The 22 T cell receptor beta chains below come from one sample, sequenced in a study of cytomegalovirus exposure and HLA in healthy donors. The PCR contained 60 Vbeta and 13 Jbeta primers. TCRdb keeps only in-frame clones here, not all; method: immunoSEQ multiplex PCR. The data contain about 190,000 clones, around 67% of them singletons. The sample was PBMCs. These receptors all come from a woman aged 25-40 years in good health and CMV-seropositive.

The V call is TRBV5-4, the J call TRBJ2-7; 12 positions agree with TRBD2. The trim removed 1 base at V and 3 bases at J, leaving 5 bases unmatched. The CDR3 has 16 residues. The germline CDR1 and CDR2 sequences are SGHNT and YYREEE (reference sequence). CDR3: CASSLPSTSGSYEQYF. CDR3 in DNA: TGTGCCAGCAGCTTGCCCTCGACTAGCGGGAGCTACGAGCAGTACTTC.

The chain links TRBV6-1 to TRBJ1-1; tentatively, D is TRBD1 (5 bases). The germline V and J ends were trimmed by 4 bases and 1 base, with 7 bases remaining between them. There are 13 residues in the CDR3. Per the germline V gene, CDR1 is MNHNS and CDR2 is SASEGT. DNA of the CDR3: TGTGCCAGCAGTGGTCAGGGGAACACTGAAGCTTTCTTT. Translating gives CASSGQGNTEAFF.

The chain has TRBV5-1 and TRBJ2-3; D possibly corresponds to TRBD1 (5 bases). The CDR3 loop spans 14 amino acids. Trimming removed 0 bases at V and 3 bases at J, with 8 bases between. Germline CDR1 SGHRS, CDR2 YFSETQ. The CDR3 DNA reads TGCGCCAGCAGCTTGGGTGACAGAACAGATACGCAGTATTTT. It codes for CASSLGDRTDTQYF.

The J gene is TRBJ2-3, the V gene TRBV27; 8 nucleotides align to TRBD2. CDR3 length: 18 amino acids. CDR1 MNHEY and CDR2 SMNVEV come from the germline V gene (reference sequence). V shed 0 bases, J shed 0 bases, and the junction held 8 bases outside the gene matches. This CDR3 reads CASSLSEREWGSTDTQYF. DNA of the CDR3: TGTGCCAGCAGTTTATCGGAGCGGGAGTGGGGCAGCACAGATACGCAGTATTTT.

This clone occurred once. This chain joins TRBV18 and TRBJ1-3; D call uncertain. V lost 0 bases and J lost 2, with 5 bases in between. Germline values: CDR1 KGHSH, CDR2 LQKENI. CDR3 length: 14 amino acids. CDR3 protein: CASSPPGPGNTIYF. In nucleotides, the CDR3 is TGTGCCAGCTCACCACCTGGCCCTGGAAACACCATATATTTT. Combining the CDR3 with reference TRBV18 and TRBJ1-3 gives the whole variable domain NAGVMQNPRHLVRRRGQEARLRCSPMKGHSHVYWYRQLPEEGLKFMVYLQKENIIDESGMPKERFSAEFPKEGPSILRIQQVVRGDSAAYFCASSPPGPGNTIYFGEGSWLTVV.

CDR3 coding DNA: TGCGCCAGCAGCGGGACTGACAATGAGCAGTTCTTC. This gives the protein CASSGTDNEQFF. The chain links TRBV4-1 to TRBJ2-1, with a possible D match to TRBD2 (6 bases). The germline CDR1 and CDR2 sequences are MGHRA and YSYEKL. The CDR3 runs to 12 residues. Trimming removed 5 bases at V and 5 bases at J, with 7 bases between.

The chain couples TRBV19 to TRBJ2-7, with 10 bases aligning to TRBD2. This CDR3 has 15 residues. V was clipped by 4 bases and J by 3 bases; unmatched bases: 6. Germline values: CDR1 LNHDA, CDR2 SQIVND (reference sequence). CDR3 nucleotides: TGTGCCAGTAGTAAACGGACTAGCGGTGTCTACGAGCAGTACTTC. Its protein is CASSKRTSGVYEQYF.

The V call is TRBV19, the J call TRBJ2-5; 8 bases are a match to TRBD1. The DNA end favors TRBJ2-7, so the J call may be wrong. The germline V gene encodes CDR1 LNHDA and CDR2 SQIVND (reference sequence). The CDR3 spans 14 residues. This CDR3 is CASRSRTGRNEQYF. CDR3 in DNA: TGTGCCAGTAGGTCACGGACAGGGAGGAACGAGCAGTACTTC.

This clone was detected a few times. The chain links TRBV27 to TRBJ2-3; no definite D call. The V end was cut by 0 bases, the J end by 2 bases, with 3 bases between. Germline-derived CDR1 and CDR2 are MNHEY and SMNVEV (reference sequence). This CDR3 region has 13 residues. This CDR3 reads CASSLSLTDTQYF. As DNA, the CDR3 is TGTGCCAGCAGTTTATCTCTCACAGATACGCAGTATTTT.

This rearrangement joins TRBV19 to TRBJ2-2; 14 nucleotides align to TRBD2. The CDR3 covers 18 residues. V lost 8 bases, J lost 5 bases, and 13 bases stayed unmatched. Germline loops: CDR1 LNHDA, CDR2 SQIVND (reference sequence). CDR3 coding DNA: TGTGCCAGTTGGCCCTTCACCGGGACTAGCGGGAGTACCGGGGAGCTGTTTTTT. As protein: CASWPFTGTSGSTGELFF.

The chain's CDR3 is CASSVRGLAREQFF. The CDR3 nucleotides are TGCGCCAGCAGTGTTCGCGGACTAGCCCGGGAGCAGTTCTTC. The chain has TRBV10-2 and TRBJ2-1; 8 bases match TRBD2. CDR1 is WSHSY and CDR2 is SAAADI in the germline V gene. The CDR3 is made up of 14 amino acids. Trimming took 4 bases from V and 10 from J; bases not matched to a gene: 9.

The chain recombines TRBV14 with TRBJ2-7; D not resolved. The V gene's germline CDR1 is SGHDN and CDR2 FVKESK. There are 11 residues in the CDR3. Trimming pared 4 bases from V and 6 bases from J, leaving 7 bases between. CDR3 region: CASSLHGEQYF. The CDR3 DNA sequence: TGTGCCAGCAGCCTCCACGGCGAGCAGTACTTC.

This clone has only a few counts. The V gene is TRBV5-1, the J gene TRBJ2-2; TRBD2 matches at 16 bases. The CDR3 is 18 residues long. Germline V lookup: CDR1 SGHRS, CDR2 YFSETQ. V lost 4 bases to trimming and J lost 4 bases; unmatched junction nucleotides: 7. The CDR3 bases are TGCGCCAGCAGCCCGGGACTAGCGGGAGGGCCGGGCACCGGGGAGCTGTTTTTT. Its translation: CASSPGLAGGPGTGELFF. The variable domain in full, completed from reference TRBV5-1 and TRBJ2-2, reads KAGVTQTPRYLIKTRGQQVTLSCSPISGHRSVSWYQQTPGQGLQFLFEYFSETQRNKGNFPGRFSGRQFSNSRSEMNVSTLELGDSALYLCASSPGLAGGPGTGELFFGEGSRLTVL.

The V call is TRBV29-1, the J call TRBJ2-3; D perhaps matches TRBD1 (8 bases). The CDR3 contains 15 residues. V lost 7 bases and J 1 base, leaving 18 bases between the germline ends. Germline V lookup: CDR1 SQVTM, CDR2 ANQGSEA. This CDR3 reads CSAERTGRGTDTQYF. CDR3 DNA: TGCAGCGCCGAGAGGACAGGGAGGGGCACAGATACGCAGTATTTT.

This rearrangement joins TRBV5-1 to TRBJ2-2, with 8 bases identical to TRBD2. J gave up 5 bases and V 3 bases, and 15 bases lay outside the gene matches. This CDR3 contains 18 residues. Germline CDR1 reads SGHRS; CDR2 reads YFSETQ. CDR3 amino acids: CASSSLTPGGPGTGELFF. The CDR3 DNA reads TGCGCCAGCAGCTCCTTAACACCGGGAGGGCCGGGTACCGGGGAGCTGTTTTTT. Looking up the rest from reference TRBV5-1 and TRBJ2-2 gives the full variable domain: KAGVTQTPRYLIKTRGQQVTLSCSPISGHRSVSWYQQTPGQGLQFLFEYFSETQRNKGNFPGRFSGRQFSNSRSEMNVSTLELGDSALYLCASSSLTPGGPGTGELFFGEGSRLTVL.

The chain employs TRBV18 and TRBJ1-1; TRBD1 agrees at 7 bases. This CDR3 has 15 residues. Trimming cost V 5 bases and J 5 bases; bases outside gene matches: 11. CDR1 and CDR2 from the germline V gene are KGHSH and LQKENI. Here the CDR3 reads CASSAPGQRGTEAFF. CDR3 DNA sequence: TGTGCCAGCTCAGCCCCGGGACAGAGAGGAACTGAAGCTTTCTTT. The full variable domain, rest sourced from reference TRBV18 and TRBJ1-1, is NAGVMQNPRHLVRRRGQEARLRCSPMKGHSHVYWYRQLPEEGLKFMVYLQKENIIDESGMPKERFSAEFPKEGPSILRIQQVVRGDSAAYFCASSAPGQRGTEAFFGQGTRLTVV.

Points on this clone: Other nucleotide sequences in the sample specify the same CDR3. V and J are TRBV15 and TRBJ2-1; the D is unclear. Trimming removed 0 bases at V and 3 bases at J, with 3 bases between. Germline V CDR1 and CDR2: LNHNV, YYDKDF (reference sequence). This CDR3 is 13 amino acids long. The CDR3 DNA reads TGTGCCACCAGCAGAGATAGCTACAATGAGCAGTTCTTC. Translating it yields CATSRDSYNEQFF.

This chain connects TRBV2 to TRBJ2-5; 12 bases align to TRBD2. The last part of the DNA fits TRBJ2-7 better; the J call may be wrong. Germline V CDR1 and CDR2: SNHLY, FYNNEI. This CDR3 has 13 residues. The CDR3 spells CASRTSGNYEQYF. The DNA of the CDR3 is TGTGCCAGCCGGACTAGCGGGAACTACGAGCAGTACTTC.

The rearrangement uses TRBV7-9 and TRBJ2-1, with a tentative D call TRBD2 (6 bases). This CDR3 has 12 residues. The V and J ends lost 7 bases and 7 bases respectively, with 11 bases between them. Per germline, CDR1 SEHNR and CDR2 FQNEAQ (reference sequence). The CDR3 here is CASTNAGNEQFF. The CDR3 DNA sequence: TGTGCCAGCACCAACGCGGGGAATGAGCAGTTCTTC.

V gene TRBV5-4 combines with J gene TRBJ2-2, with 8 bases lining up with TRBD2. CDR3 length equals 15 residues. V dropped 4 bases and J dropped 5; count of bases not matched to a gene: 7. The V gene's germline CDR1 is SGHNT and CDR2 YYREEE (reference sequence). This CDR3 reads CASSPRGDGTGELFF. For the CDR3, the DNA is TGTGCCAGCAGCCCGCGGGGGGATGGTACCGGGGAGCTGTTTTTT.

The rearrangement uses TRBV5-6 and TRBJ1-4; 8 nucleotides match TRBD1. Unmatched junction bases numbered 7, after V lost 0 bases and J lost 12 bases. The CDR3 is 14 residues long. The germline gives CDR1 SGHDT, CDR2 YYEEEE. The CDR3 region is CASSLAGGGEELFF. CDR3 DNA: TGTGCCAGCAGCTTGGCAGGGGGCGGCGAAGAACTGTTTTTT.

This chain joins TRBV2 and TRBJ2-1; TRBD2 matches 9 bases. This CDR3 is built from 16 residues. Per germline, CDR1 SNHLY and CDR2 FYNNEI. Trimming cost V 2 bases and J 0 bases; bases outside gene matches: 2. Written as DNA, the CDR3 is TGTGCCAGCAGTGAACATAGCGGGAGCTCCTACAATGAGCAGTTCTTC. This gives the protein CASSEHSGSSYNEQFF.